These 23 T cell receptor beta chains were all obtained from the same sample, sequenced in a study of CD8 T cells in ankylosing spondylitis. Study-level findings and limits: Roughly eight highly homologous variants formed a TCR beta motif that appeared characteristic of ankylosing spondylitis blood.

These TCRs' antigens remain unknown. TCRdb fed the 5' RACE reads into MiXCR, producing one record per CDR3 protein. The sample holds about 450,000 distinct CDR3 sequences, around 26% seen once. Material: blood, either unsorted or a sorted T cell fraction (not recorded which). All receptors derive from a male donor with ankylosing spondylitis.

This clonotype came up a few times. CDR3 DNA: TGTGCCAGCAGCGCCGACAGGGGTGTCACTGAAGCTTTCTTT. This gives the protein CASSADRGVTEAFF. The gene calls are TRBV7-2 and TRBJ1-1, with 8 bases matching TRBD1. The CDR3 contains 14 residues. The V gene's germline CDR1 is SGHTA and CDR2 FQGNSA. The ends lost 5 bases at V and 4 bases at J; junction bases unmatched: 6.

DNA for the CDR3: TGCAGTGCTATGGGACTAGCGGTTCAAGAGACCCAGTACTTC. It codes for CSAMGLAVQETQYF. This chain joins TRBV20-1 and TRBJ2-5; 11 bases align to TRBD2. Germline CDR1 reads DFQATT; CDR2 reads SNEGSKA (reference sequence). V was clipped by 4 bases and J by 2 bases; unmatched bases: 3. The CDR3 spans 14 residues.

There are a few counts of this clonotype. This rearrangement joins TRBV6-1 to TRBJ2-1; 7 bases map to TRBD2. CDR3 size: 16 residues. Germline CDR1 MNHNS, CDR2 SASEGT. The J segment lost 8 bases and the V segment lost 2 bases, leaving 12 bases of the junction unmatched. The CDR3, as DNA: TGTGCCAGCAGTGAACGAAGCGGGACCGTCAACGATGAGCAGTTCTTC. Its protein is CASSERSGTVNDEQFF.

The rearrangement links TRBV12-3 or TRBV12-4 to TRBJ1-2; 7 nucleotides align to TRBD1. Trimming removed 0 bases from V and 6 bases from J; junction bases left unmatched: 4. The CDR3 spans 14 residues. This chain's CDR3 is CASSLARGSDGYTF. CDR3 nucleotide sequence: TGTGCCAGCAGTTTAGCCAGGGGGAGCGATGGCTACACCTTC.

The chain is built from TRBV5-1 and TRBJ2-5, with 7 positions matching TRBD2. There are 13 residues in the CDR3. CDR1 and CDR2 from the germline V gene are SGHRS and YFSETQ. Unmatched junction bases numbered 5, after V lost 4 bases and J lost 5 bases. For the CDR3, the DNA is TGCGCCAGCAGCCCTGTGGGAGGGGAGACCCAGTACTTC. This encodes CASSPVGGETQYF.

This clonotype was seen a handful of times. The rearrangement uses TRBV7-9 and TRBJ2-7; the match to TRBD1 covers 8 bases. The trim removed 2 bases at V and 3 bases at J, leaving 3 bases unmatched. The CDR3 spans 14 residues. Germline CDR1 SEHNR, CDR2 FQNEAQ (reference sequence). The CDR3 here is CASSLRQGYYEQYF. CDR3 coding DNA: TGTGCCAGCAGCTTAAGACAGGGGTACTACGAGCAGTACTTC. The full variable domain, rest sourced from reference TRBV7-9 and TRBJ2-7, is DTGVSQNPRHKITKRGQNVTFRCDPISEHNRLYWYRQTLGQGPEFLTYFQNEAQLEKSRLLSDRFSAERPKGSFSTLEIQRTEQGDSAMYLCASSLRQGYYEQYFGPGTRLTVT.

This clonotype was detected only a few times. CDR3 DNA: TGCGCCAGCAGTGGGGCGGGAGGGCATCAAGATACGCAGTATTTT. It codes for CASSGAGGHQDTQYF. The gene calls are TRBV10-2 and TRBJ2-3; 9 bases agree with TRBD2. V lost 4 bases and J lost 5; bases outside the gene matches: 7. The length of the CDR3 is 15 residues. In germline, CDR1 is WSHSY, CDR2 SAAADI.

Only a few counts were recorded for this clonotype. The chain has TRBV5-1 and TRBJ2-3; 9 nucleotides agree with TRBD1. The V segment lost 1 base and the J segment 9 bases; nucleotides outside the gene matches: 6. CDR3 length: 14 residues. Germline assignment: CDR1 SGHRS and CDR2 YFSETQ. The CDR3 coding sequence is TGCGCCAGCAGCTTGACTAGGGACAGGGCAACGCAGTATTTT. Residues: CASSLTRDRATQYF. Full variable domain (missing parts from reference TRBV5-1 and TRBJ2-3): KAGVTQTPRYLIKTRGQQVTLSCSPISGHRSVSWYQQTPGQGLQFLFEYFSETQRNKGNFPGRFSGRQFSNSRSEMNVSTLELGDSALYLCASSLTRDRATQYFGPGTRLTVL.

The CDR3 loop is CSARRVRTPQYF. CDR3 coding DNA: TGCAGTGCTAGAAGGGTCCGGACGCCGCAGTATTTT. This chain uses TRBV20-1 with TRBJ2-3; unclear D gene. The germline gives CDR1 DFQATT, CDR2 SNEGSKA (reference sequence). The V gene lost 2 bases and the J gene lost 10 bases, with 13 bases spanning the gap. This CDR3 spans 12 amino acids.

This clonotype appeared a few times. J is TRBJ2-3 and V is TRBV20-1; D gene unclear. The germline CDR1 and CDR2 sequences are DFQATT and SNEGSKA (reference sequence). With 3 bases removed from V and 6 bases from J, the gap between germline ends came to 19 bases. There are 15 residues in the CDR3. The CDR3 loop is CSARPMGKRVDTQYF. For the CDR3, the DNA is TGCAGTGCTAGGCCGATGGGCAAACGGGTGGATACGCAGTATTTT.

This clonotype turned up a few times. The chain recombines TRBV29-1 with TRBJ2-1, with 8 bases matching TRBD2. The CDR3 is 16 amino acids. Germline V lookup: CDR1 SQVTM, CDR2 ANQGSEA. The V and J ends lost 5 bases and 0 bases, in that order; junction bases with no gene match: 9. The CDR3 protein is CSVYTSGSSSYNEQFF. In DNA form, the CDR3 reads TGCAGCGTTTACACTAGCGGATCTAGCTCCTACAATGAGCAGTTCTTC.

In nucleotides, the CDR3 is TGTGCCAGCAGCTTAGGAGGGACAGCCAATGAGCAGTTCTTC. Its protein is CASSLGGTANEQFF. The chain has TRBV7-6 and TRBJ2-1; 7 bases agree with TRBD1. V dropped 1 base and J dropped 6; count of bases not matched to a gene: 3. The germline gives CDR1 SGHVS, CDR2 FNYEAQ. The CDR3 is 14 residues long.

Written as DNA, the CDR3 is TGTGCCAGCAGCCACAAACTCCGAGGCACTGAAGCTTTCTTT. Translation gives CASSHKLRGTEAFF. The V and J genes are TRBV11-2 and TRBJ1-1; D not certain. The CDR3 extends over 14 amino acids. Germline V gives CDR1 SGHAT, CDR2 FQNNGV. The germline V and J ends were trimmed by 5 bases and 4 bases, with 14 bases remaining between them.

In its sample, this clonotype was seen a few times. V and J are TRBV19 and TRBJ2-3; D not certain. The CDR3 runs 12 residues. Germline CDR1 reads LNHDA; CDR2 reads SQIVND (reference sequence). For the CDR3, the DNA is TGTGCGACCAGCGAGAACACAGATACGCAGTATTTT. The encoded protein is CATSENTDTQYF. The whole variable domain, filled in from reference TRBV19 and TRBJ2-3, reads DGGITQSPKYLFRKEGQNVTLSCEQNLNHDAMYWYRQDPGQGLRLIYYSQIVNDFQKGDIAEGYSVSREKKESFPLTVTSAQKNPTAFYLCATSENTDTQYFGPGTRLTVL.

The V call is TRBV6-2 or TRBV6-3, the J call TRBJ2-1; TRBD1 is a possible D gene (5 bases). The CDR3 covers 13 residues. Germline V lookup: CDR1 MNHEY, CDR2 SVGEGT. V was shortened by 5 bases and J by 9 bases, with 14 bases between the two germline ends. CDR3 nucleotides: TGTGCCAGCAGTCGACAGCAACGAGGTGAGCAGTTCTTC. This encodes CASSRQQRGEQFF.

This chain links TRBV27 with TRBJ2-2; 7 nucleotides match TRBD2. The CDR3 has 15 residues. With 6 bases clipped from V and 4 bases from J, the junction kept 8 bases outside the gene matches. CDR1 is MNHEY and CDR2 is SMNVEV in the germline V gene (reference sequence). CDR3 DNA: TGTGCCAGCAGGTGGGGCAGGGAGGGCACCGGGGAGCTGTTTTTT. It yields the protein CASRWGREGTGELFF.

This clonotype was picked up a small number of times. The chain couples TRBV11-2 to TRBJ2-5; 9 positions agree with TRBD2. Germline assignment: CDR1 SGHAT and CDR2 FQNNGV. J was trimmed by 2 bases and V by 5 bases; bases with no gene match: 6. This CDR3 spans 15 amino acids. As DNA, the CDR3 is TGTGCCAGCAGCCCTATGACTAGCGGTCAAGAGACCCAGTACTTC. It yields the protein CASSPMTSGQETQYF.

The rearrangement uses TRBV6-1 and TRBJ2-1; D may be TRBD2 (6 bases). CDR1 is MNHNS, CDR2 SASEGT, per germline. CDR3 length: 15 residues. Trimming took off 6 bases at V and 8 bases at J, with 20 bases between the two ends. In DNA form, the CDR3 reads TGTGCCAGCAGCCCAACTAGCACAGTCTTCGATGAGCAGTTCTTC. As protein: CASSPTSTVFDEQFF.

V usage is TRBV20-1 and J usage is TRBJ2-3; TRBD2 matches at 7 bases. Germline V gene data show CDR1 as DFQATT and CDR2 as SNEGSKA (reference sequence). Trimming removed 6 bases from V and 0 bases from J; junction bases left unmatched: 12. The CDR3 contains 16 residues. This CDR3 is CSANGASGASTDTQYF. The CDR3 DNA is TGCAGTGCCAATGGGGCTAGCGGCGCTAGCACAGATACGCAGTATTTT.

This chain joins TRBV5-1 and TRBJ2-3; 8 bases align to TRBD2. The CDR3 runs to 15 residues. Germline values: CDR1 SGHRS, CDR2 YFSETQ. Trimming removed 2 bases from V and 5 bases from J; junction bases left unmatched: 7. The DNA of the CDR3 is TGCGCCAGCAGCTTTGGGACTAGTGGGGAAGATACGCAGTATTTT. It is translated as CASSFGTSGEDTQYF.

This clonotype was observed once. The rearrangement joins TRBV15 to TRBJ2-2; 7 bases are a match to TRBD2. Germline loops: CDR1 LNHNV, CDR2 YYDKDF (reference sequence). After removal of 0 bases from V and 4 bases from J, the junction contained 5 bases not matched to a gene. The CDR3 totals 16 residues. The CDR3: CATSRDGGSITGELFF. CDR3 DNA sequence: TGTGCCACCAGCAGAGACGGCGGGAGTATCACCGGGGAGCTGTTTTTT.

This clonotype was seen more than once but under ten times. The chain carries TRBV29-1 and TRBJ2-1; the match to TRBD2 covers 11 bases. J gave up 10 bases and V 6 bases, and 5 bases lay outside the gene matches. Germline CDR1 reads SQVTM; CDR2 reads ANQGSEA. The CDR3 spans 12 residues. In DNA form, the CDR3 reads TGCAGCGTGGGGGGACTAGCGGTCGAGCAGTTCTTC. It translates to CSVGGLAVEQFF.

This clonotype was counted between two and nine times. Here the CDR3 reads CASSPTSLRANTGELFF. CDR3 bases: TGCGCCAGCAGCCCGACTAGCCTTCGCGCGAACACCGGGGAGCTGTTTTTT. The chain carries TRBV5-1 and TRBJ2-2, with 7 nucleotides matching TRBD2. Germline CDR1 is SGHRS and CDR2 is YFSETQ. With V trimmed by 4 bases and J by 0 bases, 9 bases remained unmatched. The CDR3 runs to 17 residues.